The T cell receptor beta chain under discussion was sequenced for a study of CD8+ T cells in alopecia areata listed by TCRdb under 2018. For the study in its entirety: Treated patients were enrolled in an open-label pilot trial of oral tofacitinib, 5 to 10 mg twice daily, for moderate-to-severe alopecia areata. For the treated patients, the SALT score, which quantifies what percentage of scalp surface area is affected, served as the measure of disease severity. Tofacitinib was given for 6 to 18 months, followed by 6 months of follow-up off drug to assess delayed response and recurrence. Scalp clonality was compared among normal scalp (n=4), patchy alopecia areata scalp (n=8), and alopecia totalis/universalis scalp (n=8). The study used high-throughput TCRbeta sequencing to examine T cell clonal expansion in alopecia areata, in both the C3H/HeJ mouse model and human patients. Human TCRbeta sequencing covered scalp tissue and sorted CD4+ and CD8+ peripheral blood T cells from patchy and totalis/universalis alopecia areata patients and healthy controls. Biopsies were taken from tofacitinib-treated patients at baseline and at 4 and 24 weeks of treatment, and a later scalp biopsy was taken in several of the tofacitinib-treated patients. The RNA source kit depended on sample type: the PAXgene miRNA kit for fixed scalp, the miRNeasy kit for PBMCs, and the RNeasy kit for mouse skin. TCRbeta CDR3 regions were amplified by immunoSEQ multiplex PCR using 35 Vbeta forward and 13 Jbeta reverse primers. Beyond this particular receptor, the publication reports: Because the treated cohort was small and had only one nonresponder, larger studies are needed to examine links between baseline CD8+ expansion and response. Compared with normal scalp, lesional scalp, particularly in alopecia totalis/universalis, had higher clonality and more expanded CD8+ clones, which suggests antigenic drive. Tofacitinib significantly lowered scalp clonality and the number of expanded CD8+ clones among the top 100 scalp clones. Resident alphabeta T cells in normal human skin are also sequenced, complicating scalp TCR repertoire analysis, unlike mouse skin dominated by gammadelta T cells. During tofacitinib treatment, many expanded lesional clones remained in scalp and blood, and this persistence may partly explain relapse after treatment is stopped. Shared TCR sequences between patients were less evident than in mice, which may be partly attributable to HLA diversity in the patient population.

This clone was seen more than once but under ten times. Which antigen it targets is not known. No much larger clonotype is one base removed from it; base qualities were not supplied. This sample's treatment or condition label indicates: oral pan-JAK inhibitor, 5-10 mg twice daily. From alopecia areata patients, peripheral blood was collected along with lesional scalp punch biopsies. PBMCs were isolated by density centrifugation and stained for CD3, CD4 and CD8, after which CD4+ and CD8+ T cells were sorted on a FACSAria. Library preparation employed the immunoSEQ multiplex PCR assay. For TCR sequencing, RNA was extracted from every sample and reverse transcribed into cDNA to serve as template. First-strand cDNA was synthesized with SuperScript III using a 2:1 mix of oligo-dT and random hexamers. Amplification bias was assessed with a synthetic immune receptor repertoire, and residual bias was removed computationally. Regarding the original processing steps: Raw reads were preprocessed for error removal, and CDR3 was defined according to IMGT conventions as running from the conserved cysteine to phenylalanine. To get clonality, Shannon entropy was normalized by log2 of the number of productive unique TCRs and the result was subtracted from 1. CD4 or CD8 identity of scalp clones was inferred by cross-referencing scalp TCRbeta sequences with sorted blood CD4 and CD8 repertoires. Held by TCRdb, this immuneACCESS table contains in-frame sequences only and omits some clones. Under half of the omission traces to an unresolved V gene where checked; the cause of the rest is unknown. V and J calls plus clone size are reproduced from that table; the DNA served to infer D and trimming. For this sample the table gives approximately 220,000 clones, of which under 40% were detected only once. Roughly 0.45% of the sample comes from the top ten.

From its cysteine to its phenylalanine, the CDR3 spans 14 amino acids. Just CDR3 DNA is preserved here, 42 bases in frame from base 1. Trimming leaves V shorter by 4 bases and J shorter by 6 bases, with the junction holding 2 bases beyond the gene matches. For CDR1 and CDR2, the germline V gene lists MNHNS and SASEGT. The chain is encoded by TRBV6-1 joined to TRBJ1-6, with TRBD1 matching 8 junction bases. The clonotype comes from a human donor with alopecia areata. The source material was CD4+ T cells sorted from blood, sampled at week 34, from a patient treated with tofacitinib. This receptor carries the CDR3 CASSGDRSNSPLHF. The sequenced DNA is TGTGCCAGCAGTGGGGACAGGTCTAATTCACCCCTCCACTTT.